What follows are 6 T cell receptor beta chains derived from one specimen sequenced in a study of CD8+CD57+ T cells in acquired aplastic anemia. Genomic DNA provided the template from which TCR beta VDJ and CDR3 profiles were obtained. TCRdb re-analysed the reads in MiXCR, keeping a single row per CDR3 protein. The profile shows under 150,000 distinct CDR3 sequences, around two fifths of them singletons. Sequenced sample: sorted CD4+, CD8+, or CD8+CD57+ T cells (not recorded which) from PBMCs. These receptors came from a human donor in good health, serving as a control.

This rearrangement joins TRBV3-1 to TRBJ2-2; D might be TRBD1 or TRBD2, each matching 5 bases. Germline loops: CDR1 LGHDT, CDR2 YNNKEL (reference sequence). V was shortened by 4 bases and J by 0 bases, with 12 bases between the two germline ends. The CDR3 sequence is 16 residues long. CDR3 protein: CASSLAGASNTGELFF. CDR3 nucleotides: TGTGCCAGCAGCCTAGCCGGGGCATCGAACACCGGGGAGCTGTTTTTT.

This chain uses TRBV15 with TRBJ2-7; 7 positions match TRBD1. The CDR3 has 16 amino acids. V was clipped by 1 base and J by 3 bases; unmatched bases: 9. Germline loops: CDR1 LNHNV, CDR2 YYDKDF (reference sequence). The CDR3 here is CATSRVFDRAFYEQYF. The CDR3 nucleotides are TGTGCCACCAGCAGAGTTTTCGACAGGGCGTTCTACGAGCAGTACTTC.

This clonotype was recorded at least ten times. A junction boundary mismatches the germline segment, possibly from a read error. The gene calls are TRBV2 and TRBJ1-1; 7 bases line up with TRBD1. From germline, CDR1 is SNHLY and CDR2 FYNNEI. The CDR3 runs to 11 residues. DNA for the CDR3: TGTGTCAGCACTGTGGACAGGGAAGCTTTCTTT. Protein product: CVSTVDREAFF.

Only a few counts were recorded for this clonotype. This may come from a read error, since a much larger clone is one base off. The chain links TRBV12-3 or TRBV12-4 to TRBJ2-7, with D possibly TRBD1 on 6 matching bases. CDR3 length: 14 amino acids. With 4 bases removed from V and 2 bases from J, the gap between germline ends came to 12 bases. For the CDR3, the DNA is TGTGCCAGCAGTTCGGACAGTCTTGCCTACGAGCAGTACTTC. Translating it yields CASSSDSLAYEQYF.

The rearrangement links TRBV27 to TRBJ2-1; D possibly corresponds to TRBD2 (5 bases). The CDR3 has 15 amino acids. Trimming shortened V by 1 base and J by 2 bases, and 9 bases separated the two germline ends. Per the germline V gene, CDR1 is MNHEY and CDR2 is SMNVEV (reference sequence). CDR3 loop: CASSLYEGAYNEQFF. CDR3 bases: TGTGCCAGCAGTTTATATGAGGGAGCCTACAATGAGCAGTTCTTC.

In regard to this clonotype: This may come from a read error, since a much larger clone is one base off. The chain uses TRBV9 and TRBJ1-4; the D is unclear. Germline CDR1 is SGDLS and CDR2 is YYNGEE. The CDR3 has 16 amino acids. Trimming left V 3 bases short and J 5 bases short, with 17 bases between. This CDR3 reads CASSAGGWVRNEKLFF. The CDR3 bases are TGTGCCAGCAGCGCCGGAGGATGGGTACGAAATGAAAAACTGTTTTTT.